This T cell receptor (beta chain) derives from a study of regulatory T cells in long-lasting Graves disease (dated by TCRdb to about 2021). Turning to the overall study: To count as having persistent Graves' disease, a patient had to have received antithyroid drug treatment for over 5 years with TSH receptor autoantibodies remaining persistently positive. TCR sequencing covered some 13 persistent and around 20 newly diagnosed Graves' disease patients, 33 samples in total. The study was conducted in China and was registered as a clinical trial. In the clinical cohort, patients with persistent Graves' disease had used antithyroid drugs for an average of around ten years. Patients with persistent Graves' disease were compared with patients with newly diagnosed Graves' disease using TCR sequencing and RNA sequencing of peripheral blood.

The paper as a whole reports these results and caveats: Lower TCR Shannon entropy and fewer highly expanded clones were observed in persistent Graves' disease patients than in newly diagnosed patients, which suggested clonal expansion. Persistent disease showed preferential use of TRBV28, TRBJ1-2 and TRBJ2-5, whereas newly diagnosed disease favored TRBV20-1 and TRBJ2-1. Only the TCR beta chain was sequenced and analyzed. Peripheral blood alone was examined, since thyroid tissue, which constituted the primary lesion, could not be accessed. More public clonotypes were shared among persistent patients (over 2,500) than among newly diagnosed patients (966). The authors acknowledged the small sample size as a limitation that may reduce accuracy.

The sample's time point label, in plain terms: persistent/refractory GD, antithyroid drugs over 5 years with positive TRAb. For both TCR sequencing and RNA sequencing, RNA was extracted from PBMCs in TRIzol. The diagnosis of Graves' disease was made according to American Thyroid Association guidelines. The patients came from an endocrinology department in Xi'an, China. From each patient, around 9.3 milliliters of peripheral blood was collected into an EDTA anticoagulant tube. Ficoll Paque Plus density gradient separation was used to isolate PBMCs, and no additional T cell sorting was done. An Agilent 2100 Bioanalyzer and agarose gel were used to assess RNA quality, and a NanoDrop 2000 was used to measure RNA concentration. Receptor amplification or capture employed multiplex PCR. Data came from an Illumina HiSeq 4000. iRepertoire HTBI primers and Arm-PCR amplification of CDR3 regions were used to construct TCR beta libraries. PCR products were gel purified before sequencing. The paper's data handling went like this. Gene usage analysis of CDR3 amino acid clonotypes relied on the roughly 60 TRBV and about 15 TRBJ segments identified across samples. Filtered high-quality paired reads were merged into contigs using COPE and FqMerger. Contigs were aligned with BLAST to IMGT TRBV, TRBD and TRBJ reference genes, and CDR3 was defined per IMGT. Any clonotype with a frequency above 0.1% was classified as a highly expanded clone. Repertoire diversity was measured by Shannon entropy, and V-J evenness by the Gini coefficient. Clonotypes shared by more than one individual were considered public. TCRdb reanalyzed the raw reads on its own, using fastp at Q25 for trimming and MiXCR for clone calling, and kept in-frame beta chains. When rows share a CDR3 protein, they turn into one entry using the most common DNA and genes. The V and J calls were not made by the authors but by TCRdb's processing. The sample data list 650,000 to 850,000 distinct CDR3 sequences, and around 30% of these were observed just once. The ten largest make up under 50% of the sample.

At the junction V is shortened by 0 bases and J by 4 bases, with 16 bases in between. Taken from cysteine to phenylalanine, the CDR3 has 17 residues. The only DNA kept is the CDR3, 51 bases in frame from the first base. This clonotype was observed many times. Its antigen target is currently unknown. Base qualities are not recorded, but no much larger clone differs from it by a single base. The clonotype was recovered from a female donor with Graves disease. The V gene is TRBV12-3 or TRBV12-4 and the J gene is TRBJ2-4, with a tentative D call of TRBD1 or TRBD2, each matching 5 bases. This specimen consisted of peripheral blood mononuclear cells (PBMCs), obtained when the disease was refractory, from a patient treated with antithyroid drugs. Here the CDR3 is given as CASSLAEGFIPKNIQYF. The DNA sequence reads TGTGCCAGCAGTTTAGCCGAGGGGTTCATCCCGAAAAACATTCAGTACTTC.